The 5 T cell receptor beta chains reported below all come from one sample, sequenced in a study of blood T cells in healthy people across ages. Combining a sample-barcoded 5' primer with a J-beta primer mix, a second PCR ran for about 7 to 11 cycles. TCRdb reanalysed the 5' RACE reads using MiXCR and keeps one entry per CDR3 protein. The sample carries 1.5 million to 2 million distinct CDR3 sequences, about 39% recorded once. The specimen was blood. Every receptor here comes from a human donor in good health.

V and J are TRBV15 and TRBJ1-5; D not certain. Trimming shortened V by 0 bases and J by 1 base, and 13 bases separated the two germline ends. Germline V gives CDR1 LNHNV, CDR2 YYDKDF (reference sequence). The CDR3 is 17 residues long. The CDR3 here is CATSRDWKGRSNQPQHF. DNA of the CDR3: TGTGCCACCAGCAGAGATTGGAAGGGCAGGAGCAATCAGCCCCAGCATTTT.

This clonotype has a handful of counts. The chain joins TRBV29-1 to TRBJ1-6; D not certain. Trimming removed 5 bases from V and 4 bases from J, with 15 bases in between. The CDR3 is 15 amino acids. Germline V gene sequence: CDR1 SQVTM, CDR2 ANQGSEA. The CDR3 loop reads CSVPSWGCYNSPLHF. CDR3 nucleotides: TGCAGCGTTCCGAGTTGGGGATGTTATAATTCACCCCTCCACTTT.

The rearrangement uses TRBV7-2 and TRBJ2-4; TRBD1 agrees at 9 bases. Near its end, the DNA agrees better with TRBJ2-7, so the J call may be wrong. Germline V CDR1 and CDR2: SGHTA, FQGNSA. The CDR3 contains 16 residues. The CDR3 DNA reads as TGTGCCAGCAGCCCCCTCCCGGGACAGGGACCCTACGAGCAGTACTTC. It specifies CASSPLPGQGPYEQYF.

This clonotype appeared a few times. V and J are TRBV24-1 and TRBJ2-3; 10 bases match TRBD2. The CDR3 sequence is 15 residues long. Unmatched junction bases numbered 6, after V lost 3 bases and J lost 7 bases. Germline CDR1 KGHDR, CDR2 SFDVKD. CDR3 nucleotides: TGTGCCACCAGTGATCCAGGGACTAGCGCTCATACGCAGTATTTT. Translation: CATSDPGTSAHTQYF.

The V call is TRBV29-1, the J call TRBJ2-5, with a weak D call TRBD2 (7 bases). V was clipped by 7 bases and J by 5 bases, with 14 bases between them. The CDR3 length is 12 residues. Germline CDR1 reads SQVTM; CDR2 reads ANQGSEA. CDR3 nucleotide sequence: TGCAGCGGGAGGGGGGGGGACGAGACCCAGTACTTC. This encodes CSGRGGDETQYF.